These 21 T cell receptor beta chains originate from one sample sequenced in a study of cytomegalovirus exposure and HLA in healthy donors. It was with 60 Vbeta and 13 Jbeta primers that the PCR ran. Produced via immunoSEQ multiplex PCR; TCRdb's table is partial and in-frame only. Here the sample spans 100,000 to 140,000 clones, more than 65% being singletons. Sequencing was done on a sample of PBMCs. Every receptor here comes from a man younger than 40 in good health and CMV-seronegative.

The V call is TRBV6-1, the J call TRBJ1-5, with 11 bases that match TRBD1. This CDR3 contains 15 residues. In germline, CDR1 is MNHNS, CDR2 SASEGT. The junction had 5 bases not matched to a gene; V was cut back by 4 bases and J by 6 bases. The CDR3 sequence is CASSAGTGGAQPQHF. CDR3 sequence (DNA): TGTGCCAGCAGTGCCGGGACAGGGGGGGCTCAGCCCCAGCATTTT.

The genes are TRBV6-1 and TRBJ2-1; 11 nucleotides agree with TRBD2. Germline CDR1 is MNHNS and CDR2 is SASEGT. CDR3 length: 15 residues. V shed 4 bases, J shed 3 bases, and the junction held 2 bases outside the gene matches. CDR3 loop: CASSAGLADYNEQFF. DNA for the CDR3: TGTGCCAGCAGTGCGGGACTAGCGGACTACAATGAGCAGTTCTTC.

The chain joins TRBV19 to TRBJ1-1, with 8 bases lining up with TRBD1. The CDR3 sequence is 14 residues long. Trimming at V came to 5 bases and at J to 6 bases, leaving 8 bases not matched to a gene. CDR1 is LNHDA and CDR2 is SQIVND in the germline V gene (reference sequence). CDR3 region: CASSWTGIRAEAFF. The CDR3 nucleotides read TGTGCCAGTAGTTGGACAGGGATTAGGGCTGAAGCTTTCTTT.

CDR3 sequence (DNA): TGTGCCAGCAGCCAAGCCGACAGGCCGGAGCAGTACTTC. Its protein is CASSQADRPEQYF. J is TRBJ2-7 and V is TRBV4-2; D might be TRBD1 (6 bases). From germline, CDR1 is LGHNA and CDR2 YNFKEQ. CDR3 length equals 13 residues. V lost 1 base, J lost 7 bases, and 11 bases lay in between.

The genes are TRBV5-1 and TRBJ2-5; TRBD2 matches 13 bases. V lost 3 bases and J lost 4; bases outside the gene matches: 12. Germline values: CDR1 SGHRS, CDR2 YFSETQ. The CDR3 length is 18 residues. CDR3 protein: CASSSQPGLAGRGETQYF. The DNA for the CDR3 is TGCGCCAGCAGCTCCCAACCGGGACTAGCGGGGCGTGGAGAGACCCAGTACTTC.

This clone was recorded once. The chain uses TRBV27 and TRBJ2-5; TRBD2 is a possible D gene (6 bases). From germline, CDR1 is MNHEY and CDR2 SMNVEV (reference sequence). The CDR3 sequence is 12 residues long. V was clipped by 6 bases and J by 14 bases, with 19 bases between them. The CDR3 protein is CASRQPGRAEYF. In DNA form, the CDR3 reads TGTGCCAGCAGGCAGCCCGGGAGAGCGGAATACTTC.

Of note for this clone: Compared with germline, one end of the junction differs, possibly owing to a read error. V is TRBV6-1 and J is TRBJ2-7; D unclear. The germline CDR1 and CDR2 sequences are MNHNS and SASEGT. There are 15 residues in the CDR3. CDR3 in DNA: TGTGCCAGCAGTGTGGGCCCATCCAGAATCTACGAGCAGCACTTC. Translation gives CASSVGPSRIYEQHF.

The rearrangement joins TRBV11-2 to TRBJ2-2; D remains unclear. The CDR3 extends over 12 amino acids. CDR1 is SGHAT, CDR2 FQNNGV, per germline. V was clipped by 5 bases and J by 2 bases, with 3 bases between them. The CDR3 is CASSLNTGELFF. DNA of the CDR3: TGTGCCAGCAGCCTTAACACCGGGGAGCTGTTTTTT. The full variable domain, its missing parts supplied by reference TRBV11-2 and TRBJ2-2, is EAGVAQSPRYKIIEKRQSVAFWCNPISGHATLYWYQQILGQGPKLLIQFQNNGVVDDSQLPKDRFSAERLKGVDSTLKIQPAKLEDSAVYLCASSLNTGELFFGEGSRLTVL.

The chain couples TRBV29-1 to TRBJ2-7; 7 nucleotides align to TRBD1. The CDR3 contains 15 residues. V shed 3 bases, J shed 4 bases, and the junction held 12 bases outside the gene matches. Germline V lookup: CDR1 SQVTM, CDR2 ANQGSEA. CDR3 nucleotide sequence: TGCAGCGTTGAGGGCGATGAGGGGGCCAAGTACGAGCAGTACTTC. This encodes CSVEGDEGAKYEQYF.

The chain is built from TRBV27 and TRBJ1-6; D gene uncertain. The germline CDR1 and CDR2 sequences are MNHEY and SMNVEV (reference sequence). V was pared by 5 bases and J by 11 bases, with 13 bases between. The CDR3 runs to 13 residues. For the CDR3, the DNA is TGTGCCAGCAGTCTCGGCTCCCAGGCACCCCTCCACTTT. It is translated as CASSLGSQAPLHF.

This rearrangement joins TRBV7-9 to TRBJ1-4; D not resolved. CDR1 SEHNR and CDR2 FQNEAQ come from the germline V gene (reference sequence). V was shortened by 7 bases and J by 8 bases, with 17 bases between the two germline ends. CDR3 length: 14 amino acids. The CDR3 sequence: CASTLGGPEEKLFF. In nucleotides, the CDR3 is TGTGCCAGCACCTTGGGTGGGCCCGAGGAAAAACTGTTTTTT. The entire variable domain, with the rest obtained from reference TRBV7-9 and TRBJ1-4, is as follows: DTGVSQNPRHKITKRGQNVTFRCDPISEHNRLYWYRQTLGQGPEFLTYFQNEAQLEKSRLLSDRFSAERPKGSFSTLEIQRTEQGDSAMYLCASTLGGPEEKLFFGSGTQLSVL.

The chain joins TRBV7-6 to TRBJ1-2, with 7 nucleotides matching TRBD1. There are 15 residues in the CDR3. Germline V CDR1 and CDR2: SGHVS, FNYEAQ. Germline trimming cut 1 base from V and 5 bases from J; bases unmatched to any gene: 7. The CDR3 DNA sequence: TGTGCCAGCAGCTTAGGGGGGACAGTCCAGTATGGCTACACCTTC. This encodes CASSLGGTVQYGYTF.

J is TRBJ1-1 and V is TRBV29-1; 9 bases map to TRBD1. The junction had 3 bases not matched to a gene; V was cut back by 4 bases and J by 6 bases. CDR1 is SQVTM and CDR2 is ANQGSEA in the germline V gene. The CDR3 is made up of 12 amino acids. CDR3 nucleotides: TGCAGCGTTGGGGACAGGGAACCTGAAGCTTTCTTT. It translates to CSVGDREPEAFF. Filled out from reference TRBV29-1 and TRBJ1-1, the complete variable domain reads SAVISQKPSRDICQRGTSLTIQCQVDSQVTMMFWYRQQPGQSLTLIATANQGSEATYESGFVIDKFPISRPNLTFSTLTVSNMSPEDSSIYLCSVGDREPEAFFGQGTRLTVV.

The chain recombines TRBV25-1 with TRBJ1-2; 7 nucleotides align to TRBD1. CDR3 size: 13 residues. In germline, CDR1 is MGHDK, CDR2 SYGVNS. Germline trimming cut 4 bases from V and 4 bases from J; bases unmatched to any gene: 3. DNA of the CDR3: TGTGCCAGCAGTGTGGGACAGCTCTATGGCTACACCTTC. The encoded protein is CASSVGQLYGYTF.

Here the CDR3 reads CASSAGPGFNEQFF. CDR3 bases: TGCGCCAGCAGCGCGGGGCCCGGGTTCAATGAGCAGTTCTTC. The V and J genes are TRBV4-1 and TRBJ2-1, with D maybe TRBD2 (6 bases). This CDR3 spans 14 amino acids. Trimming stripped 5 bases from V and 6 bases from J, with 14 bases between. Per germline, CDR1 MGHRA and CDR2 YSYEKL.

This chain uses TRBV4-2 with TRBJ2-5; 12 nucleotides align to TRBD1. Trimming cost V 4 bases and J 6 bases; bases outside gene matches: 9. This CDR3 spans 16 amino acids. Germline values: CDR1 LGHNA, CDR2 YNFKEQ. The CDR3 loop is CASSLGTGGLIKTQYF. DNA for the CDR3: TGTGCCAGCAGCCTCGGGACAGGGGGCTTGATAAAGACCCAGTACTTC.

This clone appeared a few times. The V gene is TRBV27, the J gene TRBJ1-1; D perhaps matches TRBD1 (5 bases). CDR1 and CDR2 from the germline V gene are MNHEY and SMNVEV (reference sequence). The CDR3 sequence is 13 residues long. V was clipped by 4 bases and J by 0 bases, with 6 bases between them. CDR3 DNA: TGTGCCAGCAGTTCGACAGTGAACACTGAAGCTTTCTTT. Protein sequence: CASSSTVNTEAFF.

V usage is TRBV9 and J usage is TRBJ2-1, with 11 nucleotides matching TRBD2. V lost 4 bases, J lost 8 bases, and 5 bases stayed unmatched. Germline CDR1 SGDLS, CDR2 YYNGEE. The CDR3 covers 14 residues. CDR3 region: CASSISGGADEQFF. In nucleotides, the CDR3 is TGTGCCAGCAGCATTAGCGGGGGGGCTGATGAGCAGTTCTTC.

The CDR3 protein is CASRRTSQTGELFF. In DNA form, the CDR3 reads TGCGCCAGCAGAAGGACTAGCCAGACCGGGGAGCTGTTTTTT. J is TRBJ2-2 and V is TRBV10-1; TRBD2 agrees at 8 bases. CDR1 and CDR2 from the germline V gene are WNHNN and SYGVQD (reference sequence). This CDR3 has 14 residues. Trimming took 6 bases from V and 5 from J; bases not matched to a gene: 5.

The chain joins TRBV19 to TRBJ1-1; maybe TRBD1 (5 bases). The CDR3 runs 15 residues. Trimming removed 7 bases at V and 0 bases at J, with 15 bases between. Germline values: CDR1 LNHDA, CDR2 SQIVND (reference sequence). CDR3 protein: CASTRGGPMNTEAFF. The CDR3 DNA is TGTGCCAGTACCCGCGGGGGACCAATGAACACTGAAGCTTTCTTT. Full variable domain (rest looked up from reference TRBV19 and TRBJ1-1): DGGITQSPKYLFRKEGQNVTLSCEQNLNHDAMYWYRQDPGQGLRLIYYSQIVNDFQKGDIAEGYSVSREKKESFPLTVTSAQKNPTAFYLCASTRGGPMNTEAFFGQGTRLTVV.

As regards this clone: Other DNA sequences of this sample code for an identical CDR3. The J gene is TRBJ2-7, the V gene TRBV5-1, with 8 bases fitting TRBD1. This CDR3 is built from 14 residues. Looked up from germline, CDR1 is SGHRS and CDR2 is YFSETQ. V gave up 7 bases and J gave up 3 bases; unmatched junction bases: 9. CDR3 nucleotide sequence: TGCGCCAGCTCCCCCGGGACAGGCAGCTACGAGCAGTACTTC. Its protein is CASSPGTGSYEQYF. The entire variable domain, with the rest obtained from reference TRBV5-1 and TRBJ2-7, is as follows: KAGVTQTPRYLIKTRGQQVTLSCSPISGHRSVSWYQQTPGQGLQFLFEYFSETQRNKGNFPGRFSGRQFSNSRSEMNVSTLELGDSALYLCASSPGTGSYEQYFGPGTRLTVT.